In this sample, the clone carrying this T cell receptor (beta chain) turned up a few times. Its antigen is unknown. This record comes from a study of T cells after yellow fever vaccination. Study outcomes and limitations: Overlap between CD4 and CD8 compartments was detected for a small share of clonotypes. In post-booster samples, most primary-vaccination clones reappeared (approximately 96% CD4, about 91% CD8). It was the secondary response that reached its peak faster, day 5 versus 15, but it was weaker.

5'RACE template switching produced TCR cDNA carrying a universal primer site and UMIs. One entry per CDR3 protein, called by TCRdb with MiXCR from the 5' RACE reads. Altogether hundreds of thousands of distinct CDR3 sequences are present, 12% being singletons, with the ten largest covering 15%. The sequenced sample was PBMCs, obtained on the day of the yellow fever booster vaccination. The TCR was taken from a man younger than 45 who received the YFV17D yellow fever vaccine.

DNA of the CDR3: TGTGCCAGCAGCTTAGCATTGGGACCGTACGAGCAGTACTTC. As protein: CASSLALGPYEQYF. The chain joins TRBV7-2 to TRBJ2-7, with D perhaps given as TRBD1 or TRBD2 (5 bases each). The CDR3 contains 14 residues. Germline values: CDR1 SGHTA, CDR2 FQGNSA. V was shortened by 0 bases and J by 4 bases, with 10 bases between the two germline ends.